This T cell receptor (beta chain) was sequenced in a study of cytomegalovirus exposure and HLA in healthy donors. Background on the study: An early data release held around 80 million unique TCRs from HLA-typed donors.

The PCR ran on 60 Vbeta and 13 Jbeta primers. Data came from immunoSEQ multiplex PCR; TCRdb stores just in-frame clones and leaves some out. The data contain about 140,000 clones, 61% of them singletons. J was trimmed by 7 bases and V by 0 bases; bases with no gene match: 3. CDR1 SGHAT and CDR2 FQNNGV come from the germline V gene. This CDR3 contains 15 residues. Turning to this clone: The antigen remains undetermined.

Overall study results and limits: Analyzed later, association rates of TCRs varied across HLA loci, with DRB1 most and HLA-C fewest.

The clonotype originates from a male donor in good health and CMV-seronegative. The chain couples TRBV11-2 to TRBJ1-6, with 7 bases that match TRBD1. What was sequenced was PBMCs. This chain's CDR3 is CASSLEWDRNSPLHF. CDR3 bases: TGTGCCAGCAGCTTAGAGTGGGACAGAAATTCACCCCTCCACTTT.